Below, 10 T cell receptor beta chains from the same sample are listed, as sequenced in a study of blood T cell repertoires in COVID-19. Method: immunoSEQ multiplex PCR; TCRdb's copy keeps in-frame clones and lacks some. The table shows some 490,000 clones, with approximately 90% occurring only once. The material sequenced was PBMCs or T cells enriched from blood (not recorded which). The receptors derive from a woman aged 55-70 years who had recovered from COVID-19.

CDR3: CASSEGGRYRGGSPLHF. As DNA, the CDR3 is TGTGCCAGCAGTGAGGGTGGACGGTACAGGGGAGGTTCACCCCTCCACTTT. The rearrangement uses TRBV6-1 and TRBJ1-6; 7 bases fit TRBD1. This CDR3 comprises 17 residues. In germline, CDR1 is MNHNS, CDR2 SASEGT. The V segment lost 3 bases and the J segment 9 bases; nucleotides outside the gene matches: 14.

This chain connects TRBV6-6 to TRBJ1-2, with D hard to call. This CDR3 region has 14 residues. Trimming left V 6 bases short and J 8 bases short, with 19 bases between. Per germline, CDR1 MNHNY and CDR2 SVGAGI (reference sequence). The CDR3: CASSYGPGPGGYTF. For the CDR3, the DNA is TGTGCCAGCAGCTACGGTCCGGGCCCGGGGGGCTACACCTTC.

This rearrangement joins TRBV5-1 to TRBJ1-1, with 11 bases matching TRBD1. There are 18 residues in the CDR3. The V gene's germline CDR1 is SGHRS and CDR2 YFSETQ. V was clipped by 0 bases and J by 4 bases; unmatched bases: 11. The DNA for the CDR3 is TGCGCCAGCAGCTTGGCCGGGACAGGGGGGACTAGGGCCACTGAAGCTTTCTTT. It yields the protein CASSLAGTGGTRATEAFF.

This chain links TRBV19 with TRBJ1-4; a weak D match, TRBD1 (6 bases). With 6 bases removed from V and 6 bases from J, the gap between germline ends came to 11 bases. Germline values: CDR1 LNHDA, CDR2 SQIVND (reference sequence). There are 13 residues in the CDR3. CDR3 DNA sequence: TGTGCCAGTAGGGCACAGGGATATGAAAAACTGTTTTTT. This translates into CASRAQGYEKLFF.

This clone is a singleton in its sample. The chain couples TRBV28 to TRBJ1-3; a weak D match, TRBD1 (6 bases). Germline V lookup: CDR1 MDHEN, CDR2 SYDVKM. CDR3 size: 14 residues. Trimming shortened V by 5 bases and J by 4 bases, and 12 bases separated the two germline ends. The CDR3 spells CASSGQPEGNTIYF. In DNA form, the CDR3 reads TGTGCCAGCAGTGGACAGCCCGAGGGAAACACCATATATTTT.

V and J are TRBV5-1 and TRBJ2-6; tentatively, D is TRBD1 (6 bases). This CDR3 is built from 16 residues. Trimming removed 4 bases from V and 2 bases from J, with 13 bases in between. From germline, CDR1 is SGHRS and CDR2 YFSETQ. In DNA, the CDR3 is TGCGCCAGCAGCCCGCAGGGGTTCCCTGGGGCCAACGTCCTGACTTTC. It specifies CASSPQGFPGANVLTF.

This chain links TRBV5-5 with TRBJ1-5, with 8 bases fitting TRBD1. The CDR3 length is 15 residues. With V trimmed by 0 bases and J by 7 bases, 6 bases remained unmatched. From germline, CDR1 is SGHKS and CDR2 YYEKEE (reference sequence). CDR3: CASSLERQGRQPQHF. The DNA of the CDR3 is TGTGCCAGCAGCTTGGAAAGACAGGGGCGGCAGCCCCAGCATTTT.

V gene TRBV10-1 combines with J gene TRBJ2-1; 8 nucleotides line up with TRBD1. This CDR3 region has 15 residues. Unmatched junction bases numbered 3, after V lost 3 bases and J lost 2 bases. Per the germline V gene, CDR1 is WNHNN and CDR2 is SYGVQD (reference sequence). The chain's CDR3 is CASSDGQGAYNEQFF. For the CDR3, the DNA is TGCGCCAGCAGTGATGGACAGGGAGCCTACAATGAGCAGTTCTTC.

CDR3 sequence reads: CASSPSTDLYSNQPQHF. CDR3 sequence (DNA): TGTGCCAGCAGTCCCTCGACTGATCTATATAGCAATCAGCCCCAGCATTTT. This chain joins TRBV28 and TRBJ1-5; D is ambiguous. Per the germline V gene, CDR1 is MDHEN and CDR2 is SYDVKM. The CDR3 is 17 amino acids. V lost 5 bases and J 0 bases, leaving 17 bases between the germline ends.

This clone was seen just once. The CDR3: CASRRGLAGNNEQFF. In nucleotides, the CDR3 is TGCGCCAGCAGAAGGGGACTAGCTGGGAACAATGAGCAGTTCTTC. The chain combines TRBV5-1 with TRBJ2-1; 9 nucleotides align to TRBD2. Germline CDR1 and CDR2: SGHRS and YFSETQ. The CDR3 spans 15 residues. Trimming removed 5 bases from V and 5 bases from J; junction bases left unmatched: 8.